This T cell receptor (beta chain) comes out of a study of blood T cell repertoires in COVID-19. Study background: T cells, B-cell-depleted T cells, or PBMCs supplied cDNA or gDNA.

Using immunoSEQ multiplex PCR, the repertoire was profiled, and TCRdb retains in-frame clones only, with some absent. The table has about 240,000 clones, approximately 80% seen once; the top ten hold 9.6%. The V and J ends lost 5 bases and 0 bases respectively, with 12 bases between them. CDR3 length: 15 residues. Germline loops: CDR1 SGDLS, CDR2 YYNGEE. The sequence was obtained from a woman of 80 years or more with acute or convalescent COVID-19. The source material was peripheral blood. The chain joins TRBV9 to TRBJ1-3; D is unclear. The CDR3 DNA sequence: TGTGCCAGCAGTGGCTGGCGGGGCTCTGGAAACACCATATATTTT. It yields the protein CASSGWRGSGNTIYF.